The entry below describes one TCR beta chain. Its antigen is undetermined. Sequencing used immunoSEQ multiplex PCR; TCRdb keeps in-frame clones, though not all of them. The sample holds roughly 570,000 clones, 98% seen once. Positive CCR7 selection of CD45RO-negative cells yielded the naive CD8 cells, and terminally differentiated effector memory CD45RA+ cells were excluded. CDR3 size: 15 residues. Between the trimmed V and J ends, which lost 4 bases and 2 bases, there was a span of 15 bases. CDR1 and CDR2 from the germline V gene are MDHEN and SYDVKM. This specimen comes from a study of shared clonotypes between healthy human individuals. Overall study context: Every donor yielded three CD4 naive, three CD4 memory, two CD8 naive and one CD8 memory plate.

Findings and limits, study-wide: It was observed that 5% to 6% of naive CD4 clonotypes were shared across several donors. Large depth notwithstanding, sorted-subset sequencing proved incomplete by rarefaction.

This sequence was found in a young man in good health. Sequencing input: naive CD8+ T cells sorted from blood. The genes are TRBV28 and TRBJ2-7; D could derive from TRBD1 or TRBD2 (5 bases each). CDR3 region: CASSSRHWGTYEQYF. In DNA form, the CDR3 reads TGTGCCAGCAGTTCCCGACATTGGGGGACCTACGAGCAGTACTTC.